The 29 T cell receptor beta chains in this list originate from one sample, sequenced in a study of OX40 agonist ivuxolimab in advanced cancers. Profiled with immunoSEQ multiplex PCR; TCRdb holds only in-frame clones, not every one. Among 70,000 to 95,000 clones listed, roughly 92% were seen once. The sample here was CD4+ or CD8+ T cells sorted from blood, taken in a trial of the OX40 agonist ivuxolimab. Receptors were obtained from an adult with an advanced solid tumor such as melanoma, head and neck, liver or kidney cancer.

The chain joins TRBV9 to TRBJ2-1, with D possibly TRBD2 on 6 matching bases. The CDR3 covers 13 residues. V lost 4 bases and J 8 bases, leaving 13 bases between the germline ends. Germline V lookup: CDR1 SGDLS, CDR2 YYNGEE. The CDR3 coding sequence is TGTGCCAGCAGCCCCTTCTGGGGGGATGAGCAGTTCTTC. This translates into CASSPFWGDEQFF.

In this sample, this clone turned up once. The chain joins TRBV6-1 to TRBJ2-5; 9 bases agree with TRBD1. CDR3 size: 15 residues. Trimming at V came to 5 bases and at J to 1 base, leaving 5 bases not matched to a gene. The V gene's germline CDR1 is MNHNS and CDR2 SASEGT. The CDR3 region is CASSMTGGFQETQYF. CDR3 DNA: TGTGCCAGCAGTATGACAGGGGGGTTCCAAGAGACCCAGTACTTC.

CDR3 in DNA: TGTGCCAGCAGCCAGGGGGTTTCAGCAGATACGCAGTATTTT. Its translation is CASSQGVSADTQYF. This chain uses TRBV6-5 with TRBJ2-3; 7 nucleotides line up with TRBD1. The germline V gene has CDR1 MNHEY and CDR2 SVGAGI. The CDR3 sequence is 14 residues long. V was clipped by 6 bases and J by 4 bases; unmatched bases: 7.

Written as DNA, the CDR3 is TGTGCCAGCAGTTTATGGAGGGAGAATGCCCAAGAGACCCAGTACTTC. Translation: CASSLWRENAQETQYF. The chain couples TRBV28 to TRBJ2-5; weak D call: TRBD2 (5 bases). CDR3 length: 16 amino acids. The V gene's germline CDR1 is MDHEN and CDR2 SYDVKM. V was cut by 0 bases and J by 1 base, with 12 bases left in between. The variable domain in full, with the rest retrieved from reference TRBV28 and TRBJ2-5, is DVKVTQSSRYLVKRTGEKVFLECVQDMDHENMFWYRQDPGLGLRLIYFSYDVKMKEKGDIPEGYSVSREKKERFSLILESASTNQTSMYLCASSLWRENAQETQYFGPGTRLLVL.

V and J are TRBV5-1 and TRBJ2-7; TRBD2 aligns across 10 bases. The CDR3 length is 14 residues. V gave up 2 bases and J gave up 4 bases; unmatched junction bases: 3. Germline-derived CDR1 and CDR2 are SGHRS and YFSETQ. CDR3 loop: CASSFLAGDYEQYF. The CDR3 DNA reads TGCGCCAGCAGCTTTCTAGCGGGAGATTACGAGCAGTACTTC. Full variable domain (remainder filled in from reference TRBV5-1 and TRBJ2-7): KAGVTQTPRYLIKTRGQQVTLSCSPISGHRSVSWYQQTPGQGLQFLFEYFSETQRNKGNFPGRFSGRQFSNSRSEMNVSTLELGDSALYLCASSFLAGDYEQYFGPGTRLTVT.

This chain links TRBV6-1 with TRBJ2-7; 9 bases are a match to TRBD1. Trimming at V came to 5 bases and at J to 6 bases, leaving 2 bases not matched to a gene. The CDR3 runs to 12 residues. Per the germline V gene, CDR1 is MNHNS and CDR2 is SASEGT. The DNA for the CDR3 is TGTGCCAGCAGTAACAGGGGGCTCGAGCAGTACTTC. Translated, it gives CASSNRGLEQYF.

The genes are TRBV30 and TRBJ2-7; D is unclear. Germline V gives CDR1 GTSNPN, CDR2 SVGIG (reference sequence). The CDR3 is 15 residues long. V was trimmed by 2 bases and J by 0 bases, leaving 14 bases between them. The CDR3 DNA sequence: TGTGCCTGGAGTCGCACCCCAGGTATCTCCTACGAGCAGTACTTC. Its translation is CAWSRTPGISYEQYF.

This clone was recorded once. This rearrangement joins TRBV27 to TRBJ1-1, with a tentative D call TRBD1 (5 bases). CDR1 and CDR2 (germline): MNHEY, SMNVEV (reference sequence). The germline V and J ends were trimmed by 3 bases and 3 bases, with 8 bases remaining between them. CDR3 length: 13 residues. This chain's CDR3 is CASSLGRHTEAFF. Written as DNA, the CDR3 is TGTGCCAGCAGTTTGGGACGGCACACTGAAGCTTTCTTT.

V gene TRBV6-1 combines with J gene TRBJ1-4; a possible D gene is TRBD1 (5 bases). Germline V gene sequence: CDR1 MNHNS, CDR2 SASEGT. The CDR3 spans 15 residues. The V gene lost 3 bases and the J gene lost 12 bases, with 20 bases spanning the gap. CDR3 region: CASSDLGRAEVELFF. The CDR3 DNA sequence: TGTGCCAGCAGTGATTTGGGACGGGCAGAGGTGGAACTGTTTTTT.

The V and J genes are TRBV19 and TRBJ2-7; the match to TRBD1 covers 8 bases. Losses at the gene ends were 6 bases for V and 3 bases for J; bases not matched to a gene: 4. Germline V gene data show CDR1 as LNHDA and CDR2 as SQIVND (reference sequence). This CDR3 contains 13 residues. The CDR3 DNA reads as TGTGCCAGTAGGACAGGGGAAGGCTACGAGCAGTACTTC. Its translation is CASRTGEGYEQYF.

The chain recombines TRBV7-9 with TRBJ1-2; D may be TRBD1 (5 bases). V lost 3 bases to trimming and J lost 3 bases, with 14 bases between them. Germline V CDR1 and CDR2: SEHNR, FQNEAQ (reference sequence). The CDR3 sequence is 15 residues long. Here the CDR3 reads CASSLGLQIHYGYTF. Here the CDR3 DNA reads TGTGCCAGCAGCTTGGGACTACAGATACACTATGGCTACACCTTC. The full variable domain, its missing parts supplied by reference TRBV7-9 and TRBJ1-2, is DTGVSQNPRHKITKRGQNVTFRCDPISEHNRLYWYRQTLGQGPEFLTYFQNEAQLEKSRLLSDRFSAERPKGSFSTLEIQRTEQGDSAMYLCASSLGLQIHYGYTFGSGTRLTVV.

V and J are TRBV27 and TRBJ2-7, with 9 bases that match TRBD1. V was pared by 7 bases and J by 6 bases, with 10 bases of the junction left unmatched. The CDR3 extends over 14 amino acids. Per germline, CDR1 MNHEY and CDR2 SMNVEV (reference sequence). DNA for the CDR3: TGTGCCAGCAAACCGGGACAGGGCTTCCGCGAGCAGTACTTC. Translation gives CASKPGQGFREQYF.

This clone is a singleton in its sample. The CDR3 DNA reads TGTGCCAGCAGCGGGAGGCATAGTAATGAGCAGTTCTTC. Encoded protein: CASSGRHSNEQFF. The V gene is TRBV2, the J gene TRBJ2-1, with 7 bases fitting TRBD2. CDR1 SNHLY and CDR2 FYNNEI come from the germline V gene. J gave up 7 bases and V 6 bases, and 6 bases lay outside the gene matches. This CDR3 has 13 residues.

The CDR3 DNA reads as TGTGCCAGCGCCCTACGGGGCCGGAGCTATGGCTACACCTTC. This codes for CASALRGRSYGYTF. The rearrangement links TRBV27 to TRBJ1-2; D might be TRBD1 (5 bases). The germline gives CDR1 MNHEY, CDR2 SMNVEV (reference sequence). CDR3 length: 14 amino acids. V lost 8 bases and J 4 bases, leaving 17 bases between the germline ends.

The CDR3 DNA sequence: TGTGCCAGCAGCGGGACAAAGGGACTTGACTCTGGGGCCAACGTCCTGACTTTC. It codes for CASSGTKGLDSGANVLTF. The chain links TRBV9 to TRBJ2-6; D possibly corresponds to TRBD2 (6 bases). The CDR3 is 18 amino acids. The V and J ends lost 3 bases and 0 bases respectively, with 16 bases between them. CDR1 is SGDLS, CDR2 YYNGEE, per germline.

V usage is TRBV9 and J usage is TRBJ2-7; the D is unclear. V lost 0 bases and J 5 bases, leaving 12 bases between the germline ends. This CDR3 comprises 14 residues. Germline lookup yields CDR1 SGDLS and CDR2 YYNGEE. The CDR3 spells CASSVVDRSHEQYF. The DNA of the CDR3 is TGTGCCAGCAGCGTAGTCGACCGGAGTCACGAGCAGTACTTC.

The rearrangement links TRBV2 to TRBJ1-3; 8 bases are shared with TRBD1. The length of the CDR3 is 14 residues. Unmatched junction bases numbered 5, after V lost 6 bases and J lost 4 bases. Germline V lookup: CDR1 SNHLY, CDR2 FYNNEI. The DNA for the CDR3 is TGTGCCAGCAGCCTTACAGGGGGGGGAAACACCATATATTTT. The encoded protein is CASSLTGGGNTIYF.

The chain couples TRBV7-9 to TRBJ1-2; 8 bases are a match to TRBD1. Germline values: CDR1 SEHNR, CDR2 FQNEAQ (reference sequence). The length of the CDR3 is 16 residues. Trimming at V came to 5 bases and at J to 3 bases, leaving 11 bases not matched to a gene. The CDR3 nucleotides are TGTGCCAGCAGCGTAAGTTTGACAGGGGAGGACTATGGCTACACCTTC. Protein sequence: CASSVSLTGEDYGYTF.

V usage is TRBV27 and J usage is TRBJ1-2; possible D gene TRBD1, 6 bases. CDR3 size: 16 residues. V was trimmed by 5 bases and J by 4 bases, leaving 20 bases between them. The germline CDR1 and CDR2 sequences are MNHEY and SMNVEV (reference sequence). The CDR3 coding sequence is TGTGCCAGCAGTGATGAATACAGGGCTCTGGGCTATGGCTACACCTTC. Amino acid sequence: CASSDEYRALGYGYTF.

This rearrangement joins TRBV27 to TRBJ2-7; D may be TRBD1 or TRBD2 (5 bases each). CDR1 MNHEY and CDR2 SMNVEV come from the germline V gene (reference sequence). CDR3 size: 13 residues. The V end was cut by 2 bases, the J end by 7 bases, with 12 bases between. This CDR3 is CASSLGTRWEQYF. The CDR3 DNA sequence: TGTGCCAGCAGTTTAGGGACCCGGTGGGAGCAGTACTTC.

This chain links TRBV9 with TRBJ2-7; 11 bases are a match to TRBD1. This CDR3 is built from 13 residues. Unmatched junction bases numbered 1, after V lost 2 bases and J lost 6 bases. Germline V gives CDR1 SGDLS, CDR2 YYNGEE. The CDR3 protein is CASSVGTGGEQYF. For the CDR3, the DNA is TGTGCCAGCAGCGTTGGGACAGGGGGCGAGCAGTACTTC. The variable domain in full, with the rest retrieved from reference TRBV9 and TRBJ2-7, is DSGVTQTPKHLITATGQRVTLRCSPRSGDLSVYWYQQSLDQGLQFLIQYYNGEERAKGNILERFSAQQFPDLHSELNLSSLELGDSALYFCASSVGTGGEQYFGPGTRLTVT.

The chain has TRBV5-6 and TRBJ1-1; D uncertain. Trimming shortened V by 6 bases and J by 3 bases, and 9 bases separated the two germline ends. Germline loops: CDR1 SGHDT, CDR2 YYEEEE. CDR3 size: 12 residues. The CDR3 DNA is TGTGCCAGCACCCTTCGGGACACTGAAGCTTTCTTT. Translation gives CASTLRDTEAFF.

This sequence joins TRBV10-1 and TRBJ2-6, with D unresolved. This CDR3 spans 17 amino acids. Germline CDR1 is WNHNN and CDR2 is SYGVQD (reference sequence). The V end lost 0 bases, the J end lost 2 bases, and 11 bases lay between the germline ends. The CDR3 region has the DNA TGCGCCAGCAGTGAGTCGAGGTTGGGAACTGGGGCCAACGTCCTGACTTTC. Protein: CASSESRLGTGANVLTF.

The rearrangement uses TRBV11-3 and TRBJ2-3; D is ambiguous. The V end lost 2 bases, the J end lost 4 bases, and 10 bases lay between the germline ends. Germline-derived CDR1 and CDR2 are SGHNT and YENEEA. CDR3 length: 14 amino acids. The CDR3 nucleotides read TGTGCCAGCAGCTTATACGTTGGGGCAGATACGCAGTATTTT. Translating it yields CASSLYVGADTQYF.

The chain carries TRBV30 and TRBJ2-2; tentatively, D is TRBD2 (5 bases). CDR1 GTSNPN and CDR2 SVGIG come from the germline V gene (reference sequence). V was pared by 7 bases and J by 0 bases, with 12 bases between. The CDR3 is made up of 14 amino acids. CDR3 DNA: TGTGCCTTCTCGGCGGGCACGAACACCGGGGAGCTGTTTTTT. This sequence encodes CAFSAGTNTGELFF.

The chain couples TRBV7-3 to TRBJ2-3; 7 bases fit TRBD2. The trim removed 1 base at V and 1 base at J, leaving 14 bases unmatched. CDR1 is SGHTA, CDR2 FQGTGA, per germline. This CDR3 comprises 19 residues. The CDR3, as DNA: TGTGCCAGCAGCTTAAGAGGCGGGAGCCCCCCAGACGGCACAGATACGCAGTATTTT. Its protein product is CASSLRGGSPPDGTDTQYF.

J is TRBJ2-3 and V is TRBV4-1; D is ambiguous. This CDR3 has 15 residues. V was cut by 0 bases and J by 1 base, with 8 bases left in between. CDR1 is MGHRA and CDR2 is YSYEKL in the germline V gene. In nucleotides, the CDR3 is TGCGCCAGCAGCCAAGATAGTGGTGGCACAGATACGCAGTATTTT. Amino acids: CASSQDSGGTDTQYF.

The CDR3 region is CASSLGQATYEQYF. The CDR3 DNA reads as TGTGCCAGCAGCTTGGGACAGGCAACCTACGAGCAGTACTTC. The V call is TRBV6-6, the J call TRBJ2-7, with 8 bases identical to TRBD1. The V segment lost 6 bases and the J segment 2 bases; nucleotides outside the gene matches: 6. CDR3 length: 14 amino acids. From germline, CDR1 is MNHNY and CDR2 SVGAGI (reference sequence).

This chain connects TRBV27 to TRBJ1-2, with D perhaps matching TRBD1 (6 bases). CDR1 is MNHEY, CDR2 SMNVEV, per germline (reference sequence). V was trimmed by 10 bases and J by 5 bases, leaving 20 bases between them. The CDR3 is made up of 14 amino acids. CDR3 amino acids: CATLSRQDAYGYTF. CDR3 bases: TGTGCCACCCTATCTCGACAGGATGCTTATGGCTACACCTTC.